These 27 T cell receptor beta chains came from one sample sequenced in a study of neurological immune-mediated disorders. TCRdb itself ran the 5' RACE reads through MiXCR, one entry per CDR3 protein. The sample has 90,000 to 150,000 distinct CDR3 sequences; roughly 3.2% are singletons. Material for sequencing was PBMCs. The receptors shown here come from a woman aged 25 to 39 with multiple sclerosis.

This clonotype was detected ten times or more. The chain carries TRBV5-1 and TRBJ2-3, with D hard to call. Germline loops: CDR1 SGHRS, CDR2 YFSETQ. Trimming shortened V by 8 bases and J by 3 bases, and 13 bases separated the two germline ends. CDR3 length: 13 residues. Here the CDR3 reads CASALLLTDTQYF. The CDR3 nucleotides read TGCGCCAGTGCACTACTTTTGACAGATACGCAGTATTTT.

This clonotype has just a few counts. The gene calls are TRBV20-1 and TRBJ1-3; D not certain. The CDR3 is 14 residues long. Trimming took 5 bases from V and 12 from J, leaving 23 bases between them. CDR1 is DFQATT, CDR2 SNEGSKA, per germline (reference sequence). The CDR3 loop is CSAVGPSTGKNIYF. Here the CDR3 DNA reads TGCAGTGCTGTTGGTCCTTCCACTGGAAAAAACATATATTTT.

The J gene is TRBJ2-1, the V gene TRBV20-1; weak D call: TRBD2 (5 bases). This CDR3 contains 14 residues. V was pared by 3 bases and J by 7 bases, with 16 bases between. Germline V gene lookup returns CDR1 DFQATT and CDR2 SNEGSKA (reference sequence). CDR3 in DNA: TGCAGTGCTAGTTTGCCGGGAAATGGTAATGAGCAGTTCTTC. Translating it yields CSASLPGNGNEQFF.

This clonotype was seen ten or more times. V and J are TRBV27 and TRBJ2-7; 10 bases match TRBD1. The CDR3 has 15 residues. From germline, CDR1 is MNHEY and CDR2 SMNVEV (reference sequence). The V segment lost 3 bases and the J segment 4 bases; nucleotides outside the gene matches: 6. CDR3 loop: CASSFLGDRGYEQYF. CDR3 nucleotide sequence: TGTGCCAGCAGTTTTTTAGGGGACAGGGGATACGAGCAGTACTTC.

Ten or more counts support this clonotype. This rearrangement joins TRBV6-6 to TRBJ1-3; perhaps TRBD1 as D (5 bases). The CDR3 spans 14 residues. V gave up 6 bases and J gave up 1 base, with 10 bases separating them. CDR1 MNHNY and CDR2 SVGAGI come from the germline V gene (reference sequence). The CDR3 protein is CASRLTESGNTIYF. For the CDR3, the DNA is TGTGCCAGCAGACTGACAGAATCTGGAAACACCATATATTTT.

Many counts were recorded for this clonotype. This sequence joins TRBV5-1 and TRBJ1-1, with D possibly being TRBD1 (6 bases). This CDR3 is built from 15 residues. Per the germline V gene, CDR1 is SGHRS and CDR2 is YFSETQ. The V end was cut by 4 bases, the J end by 4 bases, with 17 bases between. The CDR3: CASSLTTGSGTEAFF. For the CDR3, the DNA is TGCGCCAGCAGCCTCACGACAGGTAGCGGCACTGAAGCTTTCTTT. Based on the CDR3 plus reference TRBV5-1 and TRBJ1-1, the full variable domain is KAGVTQTPRYLIKTRGQQVTLSCSPISGHRSVSWYQQTPGQGLQFLFEYFSETQRNKGNFPGRFSGRQFSNSRSEMNVSTLELGDSALYLCASSLTTGSGTEAFFGQGTRLTVV.

At least ten counts were recorded for this clonotype. The V gene is TRBV27, the J gene TRBJ2-3, with D tentatively TRBD1 or TRBD2 (5 bases each). This CDR3 spans 15 amino acids. V lost 8 bases to trimming and J lost 3 bases, with 18 bases between them. Germline V gene lookup returns CDR1 MNHEY and CDR2 SMNVEV (reference sequence). The chain's CDR3 is CASGTGEGSTDTQYF. CDR3 DNA sequence: TGTGCCAGCGGGACCGGAGAGGGCTCGACAGATACGCAGTATTTT.

This clonotype was counted between two and nine times. A much larger clone differs by one base, so this may be a read error. The rearrangement links TRBV20-1 to TRBJ2-7; no firm D call. Looked up from germline, CDR1 is DFQATT and CDR2 is SNEGSKA (reference sequence). V was clipped by 3 bases and J by 4 bases, with 10 bases between them. The CDR3 runs 12 residues. CDR3 amino acids: CSASTLGYEQYF. The CDR3, as DNA: TGCAGTGCTAGCACCTTGGGTTACGAGCAGTACTTC.

At least ten counts were recorded for this clonotype. The genes are TRBV3-1 and TRBJ2-2; no clear D. The CDR3 consists of 14 residues. Germline CDR1 LGHDT, CDR2 YNNKEL (reference sequence). V lost 1 base and J lost 6, with 9 bases in between. The DNA for the CDR3 is TGTGCCAGCAGCCAAGGACTGGCAGCCGGGGAGCTGTTTTTT. Its translation is CASSQGLAAGELFF.

This clonotype was counted at least ten times. This chain connects TRBV5-6 to TRBJ2-7; D ambiguous. Trimming took off 2 bases at V and 3 bases at J, with 12 bases between the two ends. This CDR3 is built from 14 residues. CDR1 and CDR2 (germline): SGHDT, YYEEEE. CDR3 in amino acids: CASSFSGRLYEQYF. The CDR3 DNA follows: TGTGCCAGCAGCTTTTCAGGCAGGCTCTACGAGCAGTACTTC.

The sample holds many counts of this clonotype. The rearrangement uses TRBV10-3 and TRBJ1-1, with 10 bases lining up with TRBD1. This CDR3 contains 17 residues. Germline lookup yields CDR1 ENHRY and CDR2 SYGVKD. V was pared by 7 bases and J by 0 bases, with 11 bases of the junction left unmatched. As DNA, the CDR3 is TGTGCCATCACCCGGGACAGGGGAAGAGGAATGAACACTGAAGCTTTCTTT. This translates into CAITRDRGRGMNTEAFF.

This clonotype was counted ten times or more. The chain links TRBV20-1 to TRBJ1-5; D call uncertain. Trimming removed 4 bases at V and 5 bases at J, with 21 bases between. The CDR3 is 16 amino acids. The germline CDR1 and CDR2 sequences are DFQATT and SNEGSKA (reference sequence). The CDR3 DNA reads as TGCAGTGCTACCCCATTAGGAGGTAGCGGCGATCAGCCCCAGCATTTT. This codes for CSATPLGGSGDQPQHF.

CDR3 in DNA: TGTGCCAGCAGTGGGACTAGCGGGGGGGCCACCCAGTACTTC. As protein: CASSGTSGGATQYF. The chain recombines TRBV6-4 with TRBJ2-5, with 15 nucleotides matching TRBD2. The germline V gene encodes CDR1 MRHNA and CDR2 SNTAGT. The CDR3 contains 14 residues. The V and J ends lost 4 bases and 8 bases, in that order; junction bases with no gene match: 2.

Ten or more counts support this clonotype. The gene calls are TRBV7-9 and TRBJ2-1; 12 bases match TRBD2. This CDR3 has 15 residues. Germline CDR1 SEHNR, CDR2 FQNEAQ (reference sequence). V shed 5 bases, J shed 7 bases, and the junction held 6 bases outside the gene matches. CDR3 protein: CASSRTSGALNEQFF. Here the CDR3 DNA reads TGTGCCAGCAGCCGGACTAGCGGGGCCTTGAATGAGCAGTTCTTC.

This clonotype has at least ten counts. This rearrangement joins TRBV14 to TRBJ2-5, with 9 bases matching TRBD2. Per germline, CDR1 SGHDN and CDR2 FVKESK. V lost 4 bases, J lost 5 bases, and 11 bases stayed unmatched. This CDR3 contains 16 residues. CDR3 bases: TGTGCCAGCAGCCCTCGGGTAGCGGGGGTCGAGGAGACCCAGTACTTC. Amino acid sequence: CASSPRVAGVEETQYF. Full variable domain (outside the CDR3, taken from reference TRBV14 and TRBJ2-5): EAGVTQFPSHSVIEKGQTVTLRCDPISGHDNLYWYRRVMGKEIKFLLHFVKESKQDESGMPNNRFLAERTGGTYSTLKVQPAELEDSGVYFCASSPRVAGVEETQYFGPGTRLLVL.

This clonotype was counted at least ten times. The chain is built from TRBV5-5 and TRBJ1-4; D unresolved. Germline assignment: CDR1 SGHKS and CDR2 YYEKEE (reference sequence). The CDR3 is 16 residues long. Trimming cost V 0 bases and J 5 bases, with 14 bases left between them. The DNA for the CDR3 is TGTGCCAGCAGCTTGGACGGGAAGCTTACCAATGAAAAACTGTTTTTT. Protein sequence: CASSLDGKLTNEKLFF.

The rearrangement uses TRBV20-1 and TRBJ1-1; the D gene is possibly TRBD1 (6 bases). From germline, CDR1 is DFQATT and CDR2 SNEGSKA (reference sequence). This CDR3 contains 14 residues. Trimming removed 0 bases from V and 1 base from J, with 9 bases in between. CDR3 region: CSARDRGPNTEAFF. In DNA form, the CDR3 reads TGCAGTGCTAGAGACAGGGGCCCGAACACTGAAGCTTTCTTT.

This clonotype appeared many times. The chain uses TRBV5-4 and TRBJ2-3; 8 bases fit TRBD2. The V segment lost 4 bases and the J segment 0 bases; nucleotides outside the gene matches: 10. CDR3 size: 17 residues. Germline V CDR1 and CDR2: SGHNT, YYREEE (reference sequence). CDR3: CASSRPGTRGSTDTQYF. CDR3 nucleotides: TGTGCCAGCAGCCGCCCCGGGACTAGGGGGAGCACAGATACGCAGTATTTT.

There are many counts of this clonotype. V and J are TRBV7-2 and TRBJ2-2; D remains unclear. CDR1 is SGHTA and CDR2 is FQGNSA in the germline V gene. Trimming stripped 1 base from V and 0 bases from J, with 9 bases between. This CDR3 spans 16 amino acids. CDR3 sequence (DNA): TGTGCCAGCAGCTTAGACTATCCCTCGAACACCGGGGAGCTGTTTTTT. It is translated as CASSLDYPSNTGELFF. Looking up the rest from reference TRBV7-2 and TRBJ2-2 gives the full variable domain: GAGVSQSPSNKVTEKGKDVELRCDPISGHTALYWYRQSLGQGLEFLIYFQGNSAPDKSGLPSDRFSAERTGGSVSTLTIQRTQQEDSAVYLCASSLDYPSNTGELFFGEGSRLTVL.

This clonotype was found many times. The chain links TRBV6-2 or TRBV6-3 to TRBJ1-2; 8 positions agree with TRBD1. J lost 6 bases, V lost 6 bases, and 15 bases had no gene match. The length of the CDR3 is 16 residues. From germline, CDR1 is MNHEY and CDR2 SVGEGT. The CDR3 DNA reads TGTGCCAGCAGCCACCCAGGAGAGGGACAGGCTAATGGCTACACCTTC. This encodes CASSHPGEGQANGYTF.

This clonotype was detected many times. V gene TRBV20-1 combines with J gene TRBJ2-7; the D is unclear. This CDR3 region has 12 residues. CDR1 is DFQATT and CDR2 is SNEGSKA in the germline V gene (reference sequence). V was shortened by 7 bases and J by 0 bases, with 10 bases between the two germline ends. DNA for the CDR3: TGCAGTGTCAGGCCCGGCTCCTACGAGCAGTACTTC. Translating it yields CSVRPGSYEQYF.

This clonotype came up a few times. A single base separates this from a much larger clone, so it may be a read error. This sequence joins TRBV7-9 and TRBJ1-1, with a possible D match to TRBD1 (5 bases). CDR3 length: 12 residues. CDR1 is SEHNR, CDR2 FQNEAQ, per germline (reference sequence). Written as DNA, the CDR3 is TGTGACAGCAGCGCCCAGGGCACTGAAGCTTTCTTT. It translates to CDSSAQGTEAFF.

Many counts were recorded for this clonotype. The chain recombines TRBV7-9 with TRBJ2-7; TRBD2 matches 7 bases. The junction had 11 bases not matched to a gene; V was cut back by 5 bases and J by 1 base. The germline gives CDR1 SEHNR, CDR2 FQNEAQ (reference sequence). This CDR3 is 16 amino acids long. The CDR3 region is CASSLTRASGSYEQYF. The CDR3 region has the DNA TGTGCCAGCAGCCTGACTAGGGCTAGCGGATCCTACGAGCAGTACTTC.

This clonotype was picked up many times. The genes are TRBV20-1 and TRBJ2-5, with 7 positions matching TRBD2. CDR3 length: 15 residues. Germline lookup yields CDR1 DFQATT and CDR2 SNEGSKA (reference sequence). The ends lost 4 bases at V and 0 bases at J; junction bases unmatched: 8. The CDR3, as DNA: TGCAGTGCTACGGGGGGTGCGGGGAACCAAGAGACCCAGTACTTC. Translated: CSATGGAGNQETQYF.

This clonotype showed up many times. The gene calls are TRBV6-5 and TRBJ2-5; 14 bases are shared with TRBD2. J was trimmed by 5 bases and V by 6 bases; bases with no gene match: 11. CDR1 is MNHEY, CDR2 SVGAGI, per germline. This CDR3 region has 17 residues. In DNA form, the CDR3 reads TGTGCCAGCAGCAAGACTTATGGGACTAGCGGGAGCGAGACCCAGTACTTC. As protein: CASSKTYGTSGSETQYF.

About this clonotype: This may arise from a read error, as a much more abundant clone is one base away. The J gene is TRBJ2-2, the V gene TRBV20-1; D uncertain. CDR1 DFQATT and CDR2 SNEGSKA come from the germline V gene (reference sequence). V lost 2 bases, J lost 7 bases, and 8 bases lay in between. This CDR3 has 12 residues. CDR3 loop: CSARTSGGELFF. DNA for the CDR3: TGCAGTGCTAGAACCTCGGGCGGGGAGCTGTTTTTT.

At least ten counts were recorded for this clonotype. The chain is built from TRBV29-1 and TRBJ2-1, with TRBD2 as a possible D gene (6 bases). V was clipped by 7 bases and J by 0 bases, with 13 bases between them. CDR1 is SQVTM, CDR2 ANQGSEA, per germline. The CDR3 is 14 amino acids. The CDR3 bases are TGCAGCGCCTCATCGGGACTCTCCTACAATGAGCAGTTCTTC. It encodes CSASSGLSYNEQFF.